Included here is one TCR beta chain sequence, with context. Its recognized antigen is unknown. Base-call qualities are not available, and no considerably larger clone is one nucleotide away. The sample comes from a study of cytomegalovirus exposure and HLA in healthy donors (TCRdb year 2017). Study-level background: In an earlier analysis of under 750 of the donors, 276 Gb of sequence data and 117 million unique TCR beta sequences from about 179 million T cells were reported. An early release covering some 640 HLA-typed donors comprised approximately 300 gigabases of sequencing data and around 80 million unique TCR sequences. Of the roughly 400 genotyped donors, over 65% fell in the genetic ancestry cluster associated with self-reported Caucasian donors. The aim of the study was to test whether cataloging public T cell receptors could identify signatures of past pathogen exposure. The T cell repertoires of 666 subjects were profiled by immunosequencing and related to cytomegalovirus serostatus. A separate validation cohort of more than 100 different subjects was used in addition to the roughly 720-subject first cohort. High-throughput TCR immunosequencing, statistical association of individual TCRs with disease status, and machine learning were combined to predict cytomegalovirus infection status. In a later analysis, previously published TCR beta repertoires from 666 donors were re-analyzed and high-resolution HLA genotyping was added so that TCR occurrence patterns could be studied. Rather than using new phenotypic data, the later analysis identified candidate immune exposures from TCR beta sequences and from how often those sequences occurred across donors. An earlier analysis of 587 of the donors used high-throughput TCR beta sequencing to judge whether each TCR beta V gene segment behaved as functional or pseudogenic. Alongside the repertoire data, information on donor age, sex, ethnicity and CMV serostatus was compiled. In a later genetic analysis, genome-wide SNP genotypes for 398 of the 666 donors were used, and that subset was treated as a discovery cohort. Every repertoire in the discovery cohort had been generated on one and the same sequencing platform. HLA typing included class I and class II loci at four-digit resolution. Typing coverage varied by locus: about 620-640 donors for A, B, C, DRB1 and DQB1; more than 500 for DQA1; approximately 610 for DPA1; 400 to 480 for DPB1. About five DR-DQ haplotypes were treated as single units for association and clustering because of strong linkage in the cohort. Among about 360 genotyped donors of the cohort, an average of around 240,000 unique TCR beta nucleotide sequences were sequenced per donor, 15% to 20% of them non-productive. Beyond this particular receptor, the publication reports: A later analysis associated 15,000 to 20,000 TCR beta sequences with specific HLA alleles at a false discovery rate of 0.05. While some public TCRs were present in many individuals, most TCR sequences turned up only very rarely across donors. In a later analysis, HLA-associated TCR beta chains showed more clonal expansion and lower generation probabilities than non-associated chains that were equally common. Strong co-occurrence of HLA alleles, especially DR and DQ, made assigning TCR associations to individual alleles difficult. Presence/absence analyses assumed roughly uniform sequencing depth across donors, an assumption that may not hold. The classifier was reported to diagnose cytomegalovirus status with high specificity and sensitivity in both the original and validation cohorts. A later genetic analysis reported fewer N-insertions in productive TCRs among donors in an Asian-associated ancestry cluster than the approximately 700-donor mean. Some 16 rarely observed V segments, including chromosome 9 orphons, were excluded from the earlier analysis of some 590 of the donors because counts were too low. According to a later analysis, parvovirus B19, influenza, CMV and Epstein-Barr virus appeared linked to several top co-occurrence clusters. The study gave a list of more than 150 TCR beta chains associated with cytomegalovirus. HLA typing was unavailable for some donors at each locus, so association tests used only the typed subset. In a later analysis, TCR association rates were found to vary across HLA loci, with the most associated TCRs seen for DRB1 alleles and the fewest for HLA-C alleles. In vitro tests confirmed that a few of the cytomegalovirus-associated TCR beta chains recognize cytomegalovirus antigens. Correlated functional status among segregating V segments might be attributable to linkage disequilibrium, but an unknown experimental factor could not be ruled out. In this cohort, only TCR beta chains were sequenced, and detectable features were limited by the absence of alpha or paired-chain data. It was suggested by the authors that the approach could potentially be generalized to other disease states and immunological phenotypes. Some IMGT-functional V segments, including TRBV6-2 and TRBV6-3, could not be told apart with the 87-base-pair reads, so those segments were excluded. A group of highly shared sequence variants was considered likely to be a technical artifact of the sequencing pipeline. A further reported finding was that TCR beta sequences accurately predicted the HLA-A and HLA-B alleles for most subjects in the first cohort. For the cohort, immune exposure information was limited to CMV serostatus. An association between a missense DCLRE1C variant and V-gene and J-gene trimming of TCR beta chains was found in a later genetic analysis and replicated in an independent cohort. Most CMV-associated TCR beta chains appeared to be HLA-restricted in a later analysis, and the HLA associations seemed to be driven largely by CMV exposure. Broadly in line with IMGT annotations, most TCR beta V segments showed up in productive rearrangements about 87% or about 30% of the time in an earlier analysis of some 590 of the donors.

The cohort was made up of under 800 healthy bone marrow donors. All cohort members were sampled while nominally healthy, although unrecorded immune exposures were likely present. The donor was CMV seropositive and was included in the group of about 290 seropositive cohort members. Each donor provided a peripheral blood sample, and peripheral blood mononuclear cells were used for TCR beta sequencing. The Qiagen DNeasy Blood Extraction Kit was used to extract genomic DNA from the blood cell samples. The library was prepared using the immunoSEQ multiplex PCR assay. The multiplex PCR relied on a mix of 60 forward primers for TCR Vbeta segments and 13 reverse primers for TCR Jbeta segments. The CDR3 region of rearranged TCR beta genes was amplified from genomic DNA with a multiplex PCR assay. The Illumina HiSeq System was used to sequence the amplified TCR beta libraries as 87-base-pair reads. Per the authors' processing: A later analysis counted approximately 74 million unique TCR beta chains across the 670 or so repertoires, and some 11 million of these chains were shared by at least two donors. Raw reads were error-corrected and collapsed into unique sequences by a nearest-neighbor algorithm in which closely related sequences were merged to remove PCR and sequencing errors. CDR3 sequences were aligned to IMGT reference sequences to assign V, D and J gene segments. For a sequence to be retained, a match of at least six nucleotides to both a V gene segment and a J gene segment was required. Rearrangements were classified as productive when the CDR3 lacked stop codons and remained in frame with V and J, and all other rearrangements were classified as non-productive. CDR3 was defined according to IMGT convention as the region running from the second conserved V-encoded cysteine to the conserved J-encoded phenylalanine. In an earlier analysis of some 550 of the donors, sequences lacking an unambiguous match to a single V gene segment were excluded. In an earlier analysis of 587 of the donors, V segments were called functional above 56.7% productive rearrangements and were called segregating when the between-donor standard deviation exceeded 5%. To diagnose cytomegalovirus status from the catalog of TCR beta chain sequences, a statistical classification framework was built. In a later analysis, V and J genes were assigned by comparing TCR nucleotide sequences against IMGT/GENE-DB human TR gene sequences. Using the TCRdist pipeline, a later analysis assigned CDR3 sequences along with most-parsimonious VDJ recombination scenarios. A later analysis defined each TCR beta chain by its CDR3 amino acid sequence plus V-gene family, and excluded reads lacking a unique V-gene family. A later analysis removed 592 highly shared, low-generation-probability nucleotide sequences to deal with suspected cross-contamination and a sequencing artifact. A later analysis calculated a clonal expansion index for each public chain from normalized within-repertoire ranks of inferred template counts. In a later analysis, generation probabilities were computed using a VDJ recombination model fitted to out-of-frame rearrangements, and the results were checked against IGoR. Hypergeometric tests were used in a later analysis to score TCR-TCR, TCR-HLA and TCR-CMV co-occurrence, with a repertoire-size bias correction applied to the TCR pairs. In a later analysis, false discovery rates were estimated by permuting HLA or CMV assignments 20 times. In a later analysis, co-occurring TCRs were grouped using DBSCAN, and TCRdist sequence similarity was added for clustering within HLA-allele-positive subsets. Repertoires with fewer than 30,000 or more than 120,000 public chains, plus five repertoires with anomalous nucleotide sharing, were excluded from co-occurrence clustering. Entries here come from immuneACCESS through TCRdb and include only in-frame sequences with V and J called. Some clones fail to appear in such tables; in the studies checked, an unresolved V gene covers under half of the shortfall, and the cause of the remainder is unknown. That table is the source of V, J and clone size, and D and trimming were worked out from the DNA. In all, the sample holds 100,000 to 120,000 clones, and over 65% of those were seen once. The ten largest account for roughly 13% of the sample.

The CDR3 runs 14 residues from the cysteine to the phenylalanine. The DNA shown is the 42-base CDR3, in frame from base 1. Sequences SGHDN (CDR1) and FVKESK (CDR2) are obtained from the germline V gene. Trimming takes 5 bases off V and 6 bases off J; junction bases not matched to a gene: 4. The chain couples TRBV14 to TRBJ2-2, with 9 bases in between that match TRBD2. Sequenced: PBMCs. The TCR sequence derives from a man aged 25-45 years in good health and CMV-seropositive. CDR3 sequence: CASSTRGGPGELFF. Here is the DNA: TGTGCCAGCAGCACGCGGGGGGGCCCCGGGGAGCTGTTTTTT.